The clone carrying this T cell receptor beta chain was detected once. What it binds is not known. The source of the sample is a study of long-term antiretroviral therapy in people with HIV. Study-wide points: Blood in the study was drawn between the mid-2000s and the late 2010s, possibly under older ART regimens, which may be less effective than current ones. At every time point, clones expanded before ART dominated the repertoire. ART adherence, viral resistance and therapy changes were not recorded.

There were roughly 0.9-11 million cryopreserved PBMC in the samples before DNA extraction. Survey-level resolution applied to immunoSEQ assay v3.0. Some clones are missing from TCRdb's copy, which holds only in-frame ones; the method was immunoSEQ multiplex PCR. Of 21,000 or so clones listed, more than 75% are singletons. The clonotype originates from a man aged 55-75 years with HIV. The sequences come from unsorted PBMCs, collected 2.3 years after starting antiretroviral therapy.

CDR3 sequence: CASSLGQQNTEAFF. As DNA, the CDR3 is TGTGCCAGCAGCCTCGGACAGCAGAACACTGAAGCTTTCTTT. The chain links TRBV5-6 to TRBJ1-1, with a possible D match to TRBD1 (6 bases). CDR1 is SGHDT and CDR2 is YYEEEE in the germline V gene. The length of the CDR3 is 14 residues. With 4 bases removed from V and 1 base from J, the gap between germline ends came to 11 bases.